These T cell receptor beta chains were read from a single sample in a study of T cell responses to AZD1222 COVID-19 vaccine. Using immunoSEQ multiplex PCR, the repertoire was profiled, and TCRdb retains in-frame clones only, with some absent. The sample has some 150,000 clones, 85% to 95% seen once; the top ten hold over 0.7%. The sample in question was peripheral blood, obtained on day 0 of AZD1222 vaccination. These receptors were collected from an adult in good health. Both conserved end residues are part of each CDR3. Fields, in order: CDR3 protein, CDR3 DNA, clone size, V gene, D gene, J gene. The D gene is left open where the match is weak. Clone size is shown for a subset of rows, as once, few, many or a class of expanded clone.

CASSPDRVDTDTQYF	TGTGCCAGCAGCCCTGACAGGGTGGACACAGATACGCAGTATTTT	once	TRBV7-2	TRBD1	TRBJ2-3
CASSLNGATNYGYTF	TGTGCCAGCAGCCTGAACGGTGCCACTAACTATGGCTACACCTTC	few	TRBV5-8	-	TRBJ1-2
CASTGGGGNEQYF	TGTGCCAGCACGGGCGGGGGTGGCAACGAGCAGTACTTC	-	TRBV6-5	TRBD2	TRBJ2-7
CASSRGTTEGGYGYTF	TGTGCCAGCAGCCGAGGGACAACGGAGGGTGGCTATGGCTACACCTTC	once	TRBV14	-	TRBJ1-2
CASRDSGYNEQFF	TGTGCCAGCAGGGATTCTGGGTACAATGAGCAGTTCTTC	-	TRBV6-5	-	TRBJ2-1
CASSENLRSGNTIYF	TGTGCCAGCAGTGAAAATCTGCGCTCTGGAAACACCATATATTTT	-	TRBV2	-	TRBJ1-3
CSASGRASGNTIYF	TGCAGTGCTAGTGGCAGGGCCTCTGGAAACACCATATATTTT	-	TRBV20-1	-	TRBJ1-3
CASSLGPGPRREQFF	TGCGCCAGCAGCTTGGGCCCGGGTCCTCGGCGGGAGCAGTTCTTC	-	TRBV4-1	-	TRBJ2-1
CASSLGQGQAFF	TGCGCCAGCAGCTTGGGACAGGGACAAGCTTTCTTT	-	TRBV5-1	TRBD1	TRBJ1-1
CASSQAGSAHNSPLHF	TGCGCCAGCAGCCAAGCCGGGTCAGCGCATAATTCACCCCTCCACTTT	-	TRBV4-1	-	TRBJ1-6
CASSRKAHNTEAFF	TGTGCCAGTAGCAGGAAAGCCCATAACACTGAAGCTTTCTTT	-	TRBV19	-	TRBJ1-1
CASTPSVSGNTIYF	TGTGCCAGCACTCCTTCAGTCTCTGGAAACACCATATATTTT	-	TRBV2	-	TRBJ1-3
CASSSTGLAGKGYNEQFF	TGTGCCAGCAGTTCTACCGGACTAGCGGGCAAAGGGTACAATGAGCAGTTCTTC	-	TRBV28	TRBD2	TRBJ2-1
CASRLSWQLNYGYTF	TGCGCCAGCAGACTCTCATGGCAGCTCAACTATGGCTACACCTTC	-	TRBV4-1	-	TRBJ1-2
CASSSGTALSYEQYF	TGTGCCAGCAGCTCTGGGACGGCTTTATCCTACGAGCAGTACTTC	-	TRBV9	-	TRBJ2-7
CASGTWGDRSYF	TGTGCTAGTGGTACATGGGGCGACAGATCCTACTTC	-	TRBV12-5	-	TRBJ2-4
CASSPGQGRGYPYEQYF	TGTGCCAGCAGCCCCGGCCAGGGGAGGGGGTATCCCTACGAGCAGTACTTC	-	TRBV7-2	-	TRBJ2-7
CASSLWFGGELSNEQYF	TGTGCCAGCAGTTTATGGTTCGGCGGGGAGCTTTCAAACGAGCAGTACTTC	-	TRBV27	-	TRBJ2-7
CASTLGTAPGELFF	TGTGCCAGCACCCTAGGGACGGCTCCCGGGGAGCTGTTTTTT	-	TRBV9	-	TRBJ2-2
CAWTRTGGANYGYTF	TGTGCCTGGACCCGGACCGGGGGAGCTAACTATGGCTACACCTTC	-	TRBV30	-	TRBJ1-2
CASSVGTDSGNTIYF	TGTGCCAGCAGCGTAGGTACAGACTCTGGAAACACCATATATTTT	-	TRBV9	-	TRBJ1-3
CASSPLRGGSSTDTQYF	TGTGCCAGCTCACCATTACGCGGGGGGTCGAGCACAGATACGCAGTATTTT	-	TRBV18	TRBD2	TRBJ2-3
CASSDSRRKGGLGTEAFF	TGTGCCAGCAGTGACTCGCGGAGGAAGGGGGGATTGGGTACTGAAGCTTTCTTT	-	TRBV6-4	-	TRBJ1-1
CASSTVQRDTIYF	TGTGCCAGCAGCACGGTCCAGCGAGACACCATATATTTT	-	TRBV7-9	-	TRBJ1-3
CASSPGEEKLFF	TGTGCCAGCTCACCCGGGGAGGAAAAACTGTTTTTT	-	TRBV18	-	TRBJ1-4
CASSWEGLPGNQPQHF	TGTGCCAGCAGCTGGGAAGGCCTGCCGGGCAATCAGCCCCAGCATTTT	few	TRBV5-8	-	TRBJ1-5
CASSQARPSYEQYF	TGCGCCAGCAGCCAAGCAAGACCAAGCTACGAGCAGTACTTC	-	TRBV4-1	-	TRBJ2-7
CASSLEGTSGGDTQYF	TGTGCCAGCAGCTTGGAAGGGACTAGCGGGGGGGATACGCAGTATTTT	-	TRBV5-4	TRBD2	TRBJ2-3
CASSIGSVYNEQFF	TGTGCCAGTAGTATCGGGTCAGTATACAATGAGCAGTTCTTC	-	TRBV19	-	TRBJ2-1
CASSSVDPTGELFF	TGTGCCAGCAGCTCGGTGGATCCAACCGGGGAGCTGTTTTTT	once	TRBV7-3	-	TRBJ2-2
CASSPTEADTGELFF	TGTGCCAGCTCACCGACAGAGGCCGACACCGGGGAGCTGTTTTTT	-	TRBV18	-	TRBJ2-2
CASSPVESRGYGYTF	TGTGCCAGCTCACCAGTCGAGTCGAGGGGCTATGGCTACACCTTC	-	TRBV18	-	TRBJ1-2
CASSPRLGREGTDTQYF	TGTGCCAGCAGCCCCCGACTAGGGCGAGAGGGGACAGATACGCAGTATTTT	once	TRBV3-1/TRBV3-2	-	TRBJ2-3
CASSFRVGETQYF	TGTGCCAGCAGTTTCAGGGTAGGCGAGACCCAGTACTTC	few	TRBV7-9	-	TRBJ2-5
CAWSLRVDTEAFF	TGTGCCTGGAGTTTGAGGGTAGACACTGAAGCTTTCTTT	-	TRBV30	-	TRBJ1-1
CAWSPGVSYEQYF	TGTGCCTGGAGTCCAGGGGTCTCCTACGAGCAGTACTTC	once	TRBV30	-	TRBJ2-7
CASSSGLEETQYF	TGTGCCAGCAGCTCAGGACTAGAAGAGACCCAGTACTTC	-	TRBV11-3	TRBD2	TRBJ2-5
CASSLGATLNTEAFF	TGTGCCAGCAGCTTGGGGGCGACCTTGAACACTGAAGCTTTCTTT	-	TRBV5-6	-	TRBJ1-1
CAIRGGDYQPQHF	TGTGCCATCCGGGGGGGGGACTATCAGCCCCAGCATTTT	-	TRBV6-6	-	TRBJ1-5
CASSLVLDRGTGELFF	TGTGCCAGCAGCTTAGTGCTGGACAGGGGAACCGGGGAGCTGTTTTTT	-	TRBV11-2	TRBD1	TRBJ2-2
CASSFSGGDYNEQFF	TGTGCCAGCAGCTTCAGCGGGGGGGACTACAATGAGCAGTTCTTC	-	TRBV11-2	TRBD2	TRBJ2-1
CASSKGGGHGDNQPQHF	TGTGCCAGCAGCAAGGGCGGTGGCCACGGGGACAATCAGCCCCAGCATTTT	-	TRBV21-1	-	TRBJ1-5
CASSLLAGAEETQYF	TGCGCCAGCAGCTTGCTGGCGGGTGCTGAAGAGACCCAGTACTTC	-	TRBV5-1	-	TRBJ2-5
CASSFSGGGTEAFF	TGCGCCAGCAGCTTTTCAGGGGGCGGCACTGAAGCTTTCTTT	-	TRBV5-1	TRBD1	TRBJ1-1
CASSISGGAYNEQFF	TGCGCCAGCAGCATTAGCGGGGGAGCCTACAATGAGCAGTTCTTC	-	TRBV5-1	TRBD2	TRBJ2-1
CASSSWTGLIYEQYF	TGTGCCAGCAGCTCCTGGACAGGGCTAATCTACGAGCAGTACTTC	-	TRBV7-9	TRBD1	TRBJ2-7
CASSFGHVNTEAFF	TGTGCCAGCAGCTTCGGACACGTGAACACTGAAGCTTTCTTT	-	TRBV11-1	-	TRBJ1-1
CASGRGREKGEQYF	TGTGCCAGCGGTAGGGGGCGAGAGAAGGGCGAGCAGTACTTC	few	TRBV7-8	TRBD1	TRBJ2-7
CAWLVTNTEAFF	TGTGCCTGGCTCGTAACCAACACTGAAGCTTTCTTT	-	TRBV30	-	TRBJ1-1
CASSLSGQGRSNYGYTF	TGTGCCAGCAGTTTATCGGGACAGGGACGAAGTAACTATGGCTACACCTTC	-	TRBV27	TRBD1	TRBJ1-2
CASSIFRGKGEQYF	TGTGCCAGTAGTATATTCAGGGGCAAAGGCGAGCAGTACTTC	-	TRBV19	-	TRBJ2-7
CASSYGTHSTDTQYF	TGTGCCAGCAGTTACGGGACTCATAGCACAGATACGCAGTATTTT	-	TRBV6-5	-	TRBJ2-3
CASSTSGTNTGELFF	TGTGCCAGCAGCACGAGCGGGACGAACACCGGGGAGCTGTTTTTT	once	TRBV28	TRBD2	TRBJ2-2
CASSADRGGEQYF	TGTGCCAGCAGCGCGGACAGGGGTGGTGAGCAGTACTTC	-	TRBV9	TRBD1	TRBJ2-7
CASSLGDGGNTEAFF	TGCGCCAGCAGCTTGGGGGACGGGGGGAACACTGAAGCTTTCTTT	-	TRBV5-1	-	TRBJ1-1
CSVKGRMADTQYF	TGCAGCGTTAAGGGAAGGATGGCAGATACGCAGTATTTT	-	TRBV29-1	-	TRBJ2-3
CASSDSVDSVGYTF	TGTGCCAGCAGTGATAGCGTTGATTCTGTGGGCTACACCTTC	once	TRBV6-1	-	TRBJ1-2
CAGRGQNEKLFF	TGTGCCGGGAGGGGGCAGAATGAAAAACTGTTTTTT	once	TRBV30	TRBD1	TRBJ1-4
CASSHRGVKETQYF	TGTGCCAGCAGCCATAGAGGGGTCAAAGAGACCCAGTACTTC	-	TRBV3-1/TRBV3-2	-	TRBJ2-5
CASSDRGNGYTF	TGTGCCAGCAGTGATAGGGGCAATGGCTACACCTTC	once	TRBV6-1	-	TRBJ1-2